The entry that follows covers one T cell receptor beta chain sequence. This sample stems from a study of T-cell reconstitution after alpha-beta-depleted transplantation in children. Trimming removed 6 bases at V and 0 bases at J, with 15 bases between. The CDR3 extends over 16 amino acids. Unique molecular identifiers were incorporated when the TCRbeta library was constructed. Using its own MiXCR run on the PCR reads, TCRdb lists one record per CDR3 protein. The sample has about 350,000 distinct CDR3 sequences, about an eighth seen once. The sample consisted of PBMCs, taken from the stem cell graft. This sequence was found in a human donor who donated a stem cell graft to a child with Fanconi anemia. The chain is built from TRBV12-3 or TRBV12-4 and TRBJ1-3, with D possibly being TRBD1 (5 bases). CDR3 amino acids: CASSRDDGLSGNTIYF. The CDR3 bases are TGTGCCAGCAGCCGGGACGATGGACTCTCTGGAAACACCATATATTTT.